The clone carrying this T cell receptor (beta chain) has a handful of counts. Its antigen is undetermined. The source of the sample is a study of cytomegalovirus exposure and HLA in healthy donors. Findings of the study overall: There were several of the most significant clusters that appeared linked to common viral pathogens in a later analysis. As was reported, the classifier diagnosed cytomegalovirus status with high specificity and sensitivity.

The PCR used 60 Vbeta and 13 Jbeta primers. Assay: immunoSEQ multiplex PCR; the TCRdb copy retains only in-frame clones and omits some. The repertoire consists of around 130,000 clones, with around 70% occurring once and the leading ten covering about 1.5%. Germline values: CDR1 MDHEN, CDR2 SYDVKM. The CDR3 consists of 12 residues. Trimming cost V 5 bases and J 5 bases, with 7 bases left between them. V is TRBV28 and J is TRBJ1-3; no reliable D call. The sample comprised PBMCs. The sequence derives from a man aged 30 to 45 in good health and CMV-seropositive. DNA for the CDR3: TGTGCCAGCAGTGTAGCCCGAAACACCATATATTTT. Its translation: CASSVARNTIYF.